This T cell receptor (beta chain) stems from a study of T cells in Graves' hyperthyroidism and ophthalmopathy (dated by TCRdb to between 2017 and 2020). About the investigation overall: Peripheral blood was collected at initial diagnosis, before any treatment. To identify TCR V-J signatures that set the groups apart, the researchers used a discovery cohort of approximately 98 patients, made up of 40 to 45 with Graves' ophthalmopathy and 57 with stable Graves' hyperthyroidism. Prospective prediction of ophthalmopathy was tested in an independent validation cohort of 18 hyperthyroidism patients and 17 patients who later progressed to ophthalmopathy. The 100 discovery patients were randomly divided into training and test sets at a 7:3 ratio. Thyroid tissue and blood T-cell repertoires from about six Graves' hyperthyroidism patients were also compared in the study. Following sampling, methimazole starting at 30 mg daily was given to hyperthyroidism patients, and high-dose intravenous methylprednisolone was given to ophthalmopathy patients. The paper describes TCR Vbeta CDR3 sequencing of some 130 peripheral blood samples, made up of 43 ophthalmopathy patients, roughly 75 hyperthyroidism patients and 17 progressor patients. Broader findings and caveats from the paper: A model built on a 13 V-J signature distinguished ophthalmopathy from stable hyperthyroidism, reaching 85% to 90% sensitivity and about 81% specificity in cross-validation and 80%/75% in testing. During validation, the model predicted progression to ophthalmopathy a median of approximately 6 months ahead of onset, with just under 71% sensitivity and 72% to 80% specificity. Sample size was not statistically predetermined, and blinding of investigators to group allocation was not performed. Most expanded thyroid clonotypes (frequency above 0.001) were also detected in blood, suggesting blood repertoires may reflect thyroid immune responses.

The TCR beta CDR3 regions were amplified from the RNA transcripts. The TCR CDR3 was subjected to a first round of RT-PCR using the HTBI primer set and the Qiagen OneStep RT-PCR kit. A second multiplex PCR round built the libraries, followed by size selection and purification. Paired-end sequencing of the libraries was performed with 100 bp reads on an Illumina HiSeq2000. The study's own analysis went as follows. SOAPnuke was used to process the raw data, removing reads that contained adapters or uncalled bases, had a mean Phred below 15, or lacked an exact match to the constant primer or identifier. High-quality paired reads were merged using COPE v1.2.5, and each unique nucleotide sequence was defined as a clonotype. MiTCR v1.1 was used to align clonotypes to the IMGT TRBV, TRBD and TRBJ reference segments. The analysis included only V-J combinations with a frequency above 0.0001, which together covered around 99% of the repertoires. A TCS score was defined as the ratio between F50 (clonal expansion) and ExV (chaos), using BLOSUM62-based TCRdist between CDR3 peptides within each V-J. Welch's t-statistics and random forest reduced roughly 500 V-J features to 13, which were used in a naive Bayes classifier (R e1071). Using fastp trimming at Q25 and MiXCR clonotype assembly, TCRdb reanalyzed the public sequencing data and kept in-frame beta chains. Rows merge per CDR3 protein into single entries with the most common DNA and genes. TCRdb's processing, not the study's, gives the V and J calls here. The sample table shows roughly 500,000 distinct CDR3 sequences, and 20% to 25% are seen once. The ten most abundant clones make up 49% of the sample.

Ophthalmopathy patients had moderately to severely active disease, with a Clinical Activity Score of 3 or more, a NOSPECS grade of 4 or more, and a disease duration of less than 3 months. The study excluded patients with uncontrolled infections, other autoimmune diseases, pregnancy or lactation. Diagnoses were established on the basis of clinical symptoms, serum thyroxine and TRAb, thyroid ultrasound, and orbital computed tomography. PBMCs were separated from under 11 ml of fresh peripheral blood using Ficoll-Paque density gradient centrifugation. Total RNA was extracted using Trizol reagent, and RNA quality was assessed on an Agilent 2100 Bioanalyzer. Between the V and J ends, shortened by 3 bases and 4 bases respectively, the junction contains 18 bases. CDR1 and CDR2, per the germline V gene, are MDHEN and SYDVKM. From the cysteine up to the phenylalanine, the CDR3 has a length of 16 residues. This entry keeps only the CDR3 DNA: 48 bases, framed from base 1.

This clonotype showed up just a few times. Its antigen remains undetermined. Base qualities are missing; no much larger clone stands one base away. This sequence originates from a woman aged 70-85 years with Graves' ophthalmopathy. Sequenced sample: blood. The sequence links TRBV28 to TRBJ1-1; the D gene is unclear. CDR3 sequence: CASSFFGRGVGTEAFF. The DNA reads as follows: TGTGCCAGCAGTTTTTTTGGGCGGGGAGTTGGCACTGAAGCTTTCTTT.